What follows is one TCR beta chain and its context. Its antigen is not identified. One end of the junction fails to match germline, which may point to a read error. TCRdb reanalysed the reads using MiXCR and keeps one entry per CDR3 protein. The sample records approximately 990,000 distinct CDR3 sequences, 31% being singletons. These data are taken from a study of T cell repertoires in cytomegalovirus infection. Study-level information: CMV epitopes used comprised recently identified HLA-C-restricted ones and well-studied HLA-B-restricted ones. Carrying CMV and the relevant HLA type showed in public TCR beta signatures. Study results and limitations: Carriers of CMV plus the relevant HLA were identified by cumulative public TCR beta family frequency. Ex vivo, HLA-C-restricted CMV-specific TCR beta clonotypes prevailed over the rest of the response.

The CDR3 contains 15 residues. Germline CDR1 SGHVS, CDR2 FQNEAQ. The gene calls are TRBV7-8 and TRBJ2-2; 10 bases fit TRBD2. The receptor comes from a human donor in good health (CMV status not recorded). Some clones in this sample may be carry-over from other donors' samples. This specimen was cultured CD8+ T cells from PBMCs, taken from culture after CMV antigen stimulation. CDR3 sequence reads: CASSIAGGETGELFF. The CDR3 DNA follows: TGTGCCAGCAGCATAGCGGGGGGCGAAACCGGGGAGCTGTTTTTT.